These T cell receptor beta chains were read from a single sample in a study of beta chain features in type 1 diabetes. Generated by immunoSEQ multiplex PCR, the TCRdb table keeps only in-frame clones and is missing some. The sample consists of hundreds of thousands of clones, roughly 12% of them appearing once. Sequencing used naive CD4+ T cells from blood. The source of these receptors is a man between 18 and 29 years old in good health. The CDR3 runs from the conserved cysteine through the conserved F or W. A D gene is named only where the DNA matches it firmly. Size tells how often a clone was seen (once, few, many) or the class of an expanded clone, and some rows leave it out.

len	abundance	d_gene	v_gene	j_gene	CDR3aa	CDR3nt
15	few	NA	TRBV5-6	TRBJ1-5	CASSSRRRADQPQHF	TGTGCCAGCAGCTCCCGGCGGAGGGCGGATCAGCCCCAGCATTTT
12	NA	NA	TRBV11-2	TRBJ2-3	CASSPYTDTQYF	TGTGCCAGCAGCCCTTACACAGATACGCAGTATTTT
14	few	NA	TRBV6-6	TRBJ2-1	CASSSRPKFGEQFF	TGTGCCAGCAGTTCGAGGCCCAAATTCGGTGAGCAGTTCTTC
14	NA	TRBD2	TRBV7-2	TRBJ2-7	CASIWGLGSYEQYF	TGTGCCAGCATCTGGGGACTAGGCTCCTACGAGCAGTACTTC
17	NA	TRBD1	TRBV5-4	TRBJ1-4	CASSGAGTGGRREKLFF	TGTGCCAGCAGTGGGGCCGGGACAGGGGGCCGACGTGAAAAACTGTTTTTT
16	NA	NA	TRBV6-1	TRBJ1-1	CASSEPISGSRTEAFF	TGTGCCAGCAGTGAACCCATCTCGGGGAGCCGAACTGAAGCTTTCTTT
13	NA	NA	TRBV6-5	TRBJ2-7	CASTRQLGYEQYF	TGTGCCAGCACCAGACAACTAGGTTACGAGCAGTACTTC
14	few	TRBD1	TRBV30	TRBJ2-1	CAWNRGDHNNEQFF	TGTGCCTGGAACAGGGGGGACCACAACAATGAGCAGTTCTTC
16	NA	TRBD2	TRBV6-6	TRBJ2-1	CASMIRTSGRDNEQFF	TGTGCCAGCATGATAAGGACTAGCGGGAGGGACAATGAGCAGTTCTTC
14	NA	TRBD1	TRBV28	TRBJ1-2	CASSLGRRGQGYTF	TGTGCCAGCAGTTTAGGACGCAGGGGGCAAGGCTACACCTTC
15	few	TRBD1	TRBV7-7	TRBJ2-5	CASSLRDREEETQYF	TGTGCCAGCAGCTTACGGGACAGGGAGGAAGAGACCCAGTACTTC
16	few	TRBD1	TRBV9	TRBJ2-5	CASSAPGQGLQETQYF	TGTGCCAGCAGCGCGCCGGGACAGGGGCTCCAAGAGACCCAGTACTTC
14	once	NA	TRBV7-2	TRBJ2-3	CASSLGPTVDTQYF	TGTGCCAGCAGCTTAGGCCCAACGGTGGATACGCAGTATTTT
14	NA	TRBD2	TRBV11-3	TRBJ2-2	CASSSGLATGELFF	TGTGCCAGCAGCTCCGGACTAGCGACCGGGGAGCTGTTTTTT
15	NA	NA	TRBV4-3	TRBJ1-1	CASSQDIGGNTEAFF	TGCGCCAGCAGCCAAGATATAGGAGGGAACACTGAAGCTTTCTTT
15	few	NA	TRBV2	TRBJ1-5	CASRGTPNSNQPQHF	TGTGCCAGCAGGGGGACACCTAATAGCAATCAGCCCCAGCATTTT
15	few	TRBD1	TRBV6-1	TRBJ2-7	CASSGGGDVFYEQYF	TGTGCCAGCAGTGGAGGGGGCGACGTCTTCTACGAGCAGTACTTC
14	few	NA	TRBV4-2	TRBJ2-7	CASRRDSMNYEQYF	TGTGCCAGCAGGCGGGACTCTATGAACTACGAGCAGTACTTC
14	few	TRBD1	TRBV7-2	TRBJ1-5	CASSRTGGNQPQHF	TGTGCCAGCAGCAGGACAGGGGGCAATCAGCCCCAGCATTTT
14	few	TRBD1	TRBV11-2	TRBJ2-1	CASSLRDRENEQFF	TGTGCCAGCAGCCTCCGGGACAGGGAAAATGAGCAGTTCTTC
18	NA	TRBD2	TRBV4-3	TRBJ2-5	CASSQDLPSGRDRETQYF	TGCGCCAGCAGCCAAGATCTCCCTAGCGGGAGGGATCGGGAGACCCAGTACTTC
13	few	TRBD1	TRBV28	TRBJ1-1	CASSGGGGTEAFF	TGTGCCAGCAGTGGAGGGGGCGGCACTGAAGCTTTCTTT
16	few	NA	TRBV9	TRBJ1-2	CASSEGGGGPNYGYTF	TGTGCCAGCAGCGAAGGTGGCGGCGGGCCTAACTATGGCTACACCTTC
15	few	NA	TRBV28	TRBJ1-1	CASSFGGVRNTEAFF	TGTGCCAGCAGTTTTGGGGGGGTGCGGAACACTGAAGCTTTCTTT
14	NA	NA	TRBV7-2	TRBJ2-5	CASSLPPGWETQYF	TGTGCCAGCAGCTTACCCCCGGGGTGGGAGACCCAGTACTTC
13	few	TRBD1	TRBV30	TRBJ1-2	CAWSGQIGYGYTF	TGTGCCTGGTCGGGACAGATCGGCTATGGCTACACCTTC
15	few	NA	TRBV5-4	TRBJ2-1	CASSPGESSYNEQFF	TGTGCCAGCAGCCCGGGGGAAAGCTCCTACAATGAGCAGTTCTTC
16	NA	NA	TRBV5-1	TRBJ2-6	CASSLVRQTGANVLTF	TGCGCCAGCAGCTTGGTTCGACAGACTGGGGCCAACGTCCTGACTTTC
14	few	NA	TRBV7-2	TRBJ2-7	CASSTEERGYEQYF	TGTGCCAGCAGCACGGAGGAGAGGGGGTACGAGCAGTACTTC
14	NA	NA	TRBV7-2	TRBJ1-1	CASSYPGWDTEAFF	TGTGCCAGCAGCTACCCAGGGTGGGACACTGAAGCTTTCTTT
14	NA	TRBD1	TRBV7-9	TRBJ1-5	CASSPGQGNQPQHF	TGTGCCAGCAGCCCGGGACAGGGAAATCAGCCCCAGCATTTT
16	few	TRBD2	TRBV15	TRBJ2-7	CATSRDWTSGGAKQYF	TGTGCCACCAGCAGAGATTGGACTAGCGGGGGAGCCAAGCAGTACTTC
15	few	TRBD2	TRBV5-1	TRBJ2-2	CASSLVAGNTGELFF	TGCGCCAGCAGCTTGGTAGCGGGGAACACCGGGGAGCTGTTTTTT
13	NA	NA	TRBV2	TRBJ2-5	CASSSTGQETQYF	TGTGCCAGCAGTTCGACAGGTCAAGAGACCCAGTACTTC
15	few	NA	TRBV9	TRBJ1-4	CASSVGVTTNEKLFF	TGTGCCAGCAGCGTAGGAGTTACAACTAATGAAAAACTGTTTTTT
13	few	TRBD1	TRBV4-3	TRBJ1-2	CASSPTGAYGYTF	TGCGCCAGCAGCCCGACAGGGGCCTATGGCTACACCTTC
12	few	NA	TRBV2	TRBJ2-3	CATQRERDTQYF	TGTGCCACCCAGAGGGAACGAGATACGCAGTATTTT
15	NA	NA	TRBV12-2	TRBJ2-7	CASRSPGGFSYEQYF	TGTGCAAGTCGCTCCCCCGGGGGTTTCTCCTACGAGCAGTACTTC
13	NA	TRBD1	TRBV30	TRBJ2-5	CAWGIGGAETQYF	TGTGCCTGGGGAATAGGGGGCGCGGAGACCCAGTACTTC
13	NA	NA	TRBV7-2	TRBJ1-2	CASSPPGYYGYTF	TGTGCCAGCAGCCCACCAGGGTACTATGGCTACACCTTC
15	NA	TRBD1	TRBV11-2	TRBJ2-3	CASSLKGGQEDTQYF	TGTGCCAGCAGCCTGAAAGGGGGCCAAGAAGATACGCAGTATTTT
15	NA	NA	TRBV9	TRBJ1-2	CASSVAGQGLDGYTF	TGTGCCAGCAGCGTAGCTGGCCAGGGGCTGGATGGCTACACCTTC
14	NA	NA	TRBV7-2	TRBJ1-4	CASSFIRGNEKLFF	TGTGCCAGCAGCTTCATACGGGGTAATGAAAAACTGTTTTTT
14	few	TRBD1	TRBV4-1	TRBJ2-7	CASSRPGQTYEQYF	TGCGCCAGCAGCCGCCCGGGACAGACCTACGAGCAGTACTTC
20	NA	TRBD2	TRBV15	TRBJ2-6	CATSRDVFGTSGNGANVLTF	TGTGCCACCAGCAGAGATGTTTTCGGAACTAGCGGGAATGGGGCCAACGTCCTGACTTTC
16	NA	TRBD2	TRBV27	TRBJ2-3	CASSSSLWGGRDTQYF	TGTGCCAGCAGTTCGAGCTTATGGGGAGGGCGAGATACGCAGTATTTT
13	NA	NA	TRBV7-2	TRBJ1-2	CASSFSGGRGYTF	TGTGCCAGCAGCTTCTCCGGGGGGCGAGGCTACACCTTC
13	NA	NA	TRBV6-1	TRBJ1-2	CASILTRDYGYTF	TGTGCCAGCATTTTAACCAGGGACTATGGCTACACCTTC
12	few	TRBD1	TRBV7-2	TRBJ2-7	CASSQDRGPQYF	TGTGCCAGCAGTCAGGACAGGGGACCCCAGTACTTC
17	NA	TRBD2	TRBV9	TRBJ2-1	CASSVSGGGLAGDEQFF	TGTGCCAGCAGCGTATCGGGCGGTGGTCTAGCGGGGGATGAGCAGTTCTTC
13	NA	NA	TRBV5-6	TRBJ2-7	CASSLVQGHEQYF	TGTGCCAGCAGCTTGGTTCAGGGGCACGAGCAGTACTTC
15	NA	TRBD1	TRBV4-3	TRBJ1-3	CASSQVSTGIDTIYF	TGCGCCAGCAGCCAGGTATCGACAGGGATCGACACCATATATTTT
18	few	TRBD2	TRBV5-6	TRBJ2-3	CASSGSGSEHTLTDTQYF	TGTGCCAGCAGCGGTAGCGGGAGCGAACACACTCTCACAGATACGCAGTATTTT
13	NA	NA	TRBV7-2	TRBJ1-2	CASIVNRGAGYTF	TGTGCCAGTATCGTCAACCGGGGGGCTGGCTACACCTTC
14	NA	TRBD1	TRBV30	TRBJ2-1	CAWSVTTGGNEQFF	TGTGCCTGGAGTGTAACGACAGGGGGCAATGAGCAGTTCTTC